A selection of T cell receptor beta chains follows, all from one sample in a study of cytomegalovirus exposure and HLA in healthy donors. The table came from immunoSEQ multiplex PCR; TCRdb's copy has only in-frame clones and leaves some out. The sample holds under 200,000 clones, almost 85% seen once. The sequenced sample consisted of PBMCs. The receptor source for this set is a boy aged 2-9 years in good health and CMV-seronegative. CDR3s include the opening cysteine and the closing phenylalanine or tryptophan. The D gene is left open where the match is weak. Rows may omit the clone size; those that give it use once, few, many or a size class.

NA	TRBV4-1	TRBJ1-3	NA	CASSQVAGEPGNTIYF	TGCGCCAGCAGCCAAGTGGCAGGGGAACCTGGAAACACCATATATTTT
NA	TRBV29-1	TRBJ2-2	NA	CSVRDLRNTGELFF	TGCAGCGTGAGGGACTTGAGGAACACCGGGGAGCTGTTTTTT
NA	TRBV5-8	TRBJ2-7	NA	CASSPGRVSFSVYEQYF	TGTGCCAGCAGCCCAGGGCGTGTGTCCTTTTCTGTCTACGAGCAGTACTTC
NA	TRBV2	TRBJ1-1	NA	CASSLRALNTEAFF	TGTGCCAGCAGTTTGAGGGCCCTAAACACTGAAGCTTTCTTT
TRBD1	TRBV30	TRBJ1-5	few	CAWSGQGTKPQHF	TGTGCCTGGAGTGGACAGGGAACGAAGCCCCAGCATTTT
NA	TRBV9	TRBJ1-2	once	CASQGSAVSGYPF	TGTGCCAGCCAGGGATCCGCGGTTAGTGGCTACCCCTTC
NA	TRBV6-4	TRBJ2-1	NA	CASSQDCHEQFF	TGTGCCAGCAGTCAGGACTGCCATGAGCAGTTCTTC
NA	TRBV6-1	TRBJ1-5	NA	CASSLRRGSNQPQHF	TGTGCCAGCAGTCTTAGGAGGGGTAGCAATCAGCCCCAGCATTTT
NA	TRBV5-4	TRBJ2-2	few	CASSLRGRNTGELFF	TGTGCCAGCAGCTTGCGGGGAAGAAACACCGGGGAGCTGTTTTTT
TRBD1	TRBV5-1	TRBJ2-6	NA	CASSLGDSFTGANVLTF	TGCGCCAGCAGCTTGGGGGACAGTTTTACTGGGGCCAACGTCCTGACTTTC
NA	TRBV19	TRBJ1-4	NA	CASSNPQGTDEKLFF	TGTGCCAGTAGTAACCCTCAGGGGACGGATGAAAAACTGTTTTTT
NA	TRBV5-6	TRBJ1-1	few	CASSRNTEAFF	TGTGCCAGCAGCCGGAACACTGAAGCTTTCTTT
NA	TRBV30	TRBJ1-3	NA	CAWSLKVAGGNTIYF	TGTGCCTGGAGTCTAAAAGTCGCAGGCGGAAACACCATATATTTT
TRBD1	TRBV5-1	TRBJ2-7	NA	CASSPGQEYYEQYF	TGCGCCAGCAGCCCGGGACAGGAATATTACGAGCAGTACTTC
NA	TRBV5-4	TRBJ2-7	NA	CASSTTGAVRSSYEQYF	TGTGCCAGCAGCACGACTGGAGCCGTGAGGAGCTCCTACGAGCAGTACTTC
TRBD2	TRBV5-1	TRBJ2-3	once	CASTGLAGGTDTQYF	TGCGCCAGCACGGGACTAGCGGGAGGCACAGATACGCAGTATTTT
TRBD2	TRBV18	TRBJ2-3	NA	CASSPVPTSGSGTDTQYF	TGTGCCAGCTCACCTGTCCCGACTAGCGGGAGTGGAACAGATACGCAGTATTTT
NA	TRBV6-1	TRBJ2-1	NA	CASSETGTNEQFF	TGTGCCAGCAGTGAGACAGGAACAAATGAGCAGTTCTTC
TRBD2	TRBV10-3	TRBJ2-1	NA	CAISEAGASSSYNEQFF	TGTGCCATCAGTGAGGCGGGAGCCAGTAGCTCCTACAATGAGCAGTTCTTC
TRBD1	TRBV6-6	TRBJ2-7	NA	CASSTGGLHSYEQYF	TGTGCCAGCAGTACAGGGGGCCTCCACTCCTACGAGCAGTACTTC
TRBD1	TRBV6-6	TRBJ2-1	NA	CASRIQGQSYNEQFF	TGTGCCAGCAGGATACAGGGGCAGTCCTACAATGAGCAGTTCTTC
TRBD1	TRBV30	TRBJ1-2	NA	CAWNLDRGNYGYTF	TGTGCCTGGAACTTAGACAGGGGGAACTATGGCTACACCTTC
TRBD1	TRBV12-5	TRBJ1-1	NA	CASGVYPGQHLNTEAFF	TGTGCTAGTGGTGTCTATCCGGGACAGCACTTGAACACTGAAGCTTTCTTT
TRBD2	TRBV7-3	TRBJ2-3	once	CASSLGLAGTDTQYF	TGTGCCAGCAGCTTAGGACTAGCGGGCACAGATACGCAGTATTTT
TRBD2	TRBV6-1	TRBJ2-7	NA	CASSSLAGGSYEQYF	TGTGCCAGCAGTTCCTTAGCGGGAGGGTCCTACGAGCAGTACTTC
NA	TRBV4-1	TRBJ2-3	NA	CASSQDTQGPSTDTQYF	TGCGCCAGCAGCCAAGATACGCAGGGGCCTAGCACAGATACGCAGTATTTT
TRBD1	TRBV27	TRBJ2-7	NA	CASSSHPDRPYEQYF	TGTGCCAGCAGCTCACACCCGGACAGGCCTTACGAGCAGTACTTC